The 23 T cell receptor beta chains below were found in one sample sequenced in a study of blood T cell repertoires in COVID-19. The method was immunoSEQ multiplex PCR; TCRdb's version includes in-frame clones alone and lacks a portion of them. The sample holds approximately 350,000 clones; more than 80% are singletons and the top ten take 1%. The sample taken for sequencing was PBMCs or T cells enriched from blood (not recorded which). The receptors originated from a man younger than 35 who had recovered from COVID-19.

This chain links TRBV2 with TRBJ2-7, with 8 bases aligning to TRBD1. V shed 6 bases and J 3 bases; nucleotides not matched to a gene: 22. The CDR3 sequence is 19 residues long. Germline CDR1 and CDR2: SNHLY and FYNNEI. The CDR3 spells CASRLSPETGDYSVYEQYF. In nucleotides, the CDR3 is TGTGCCAGCAGACTCTCCCCGGAGACAGGGGATTATTCGGTCTACGAGCAGTACTTC.

V gene TRBV7-2 combines with J gene TRBJ1-1; no clear D gene. The CDR3 length is 14 residues. Germline CDR1 is SGHTA and CDR2 is FQGNSA. V shed 5 bases and J shed 1 base, with 11 bases lying between them. CDR3: CASSPRVGNTEAFF. The CDR3 nucleotides read TGTGCCAGCAGCCCGAGGGTAGGGAACACTGAAGCTTTCTTT.

The V call is TRBV9, the J call TRBJ2-1, with 9 nucleotides matching TRBD1. This CDR3 spans 15 amino acids. Germline CDR1 is SGDLS and CDR2 is YYNGEE. Losses at the gene ends were 3 bases for V and 10 bases for J; bases not matched to a gene: 11. The CDR3 DNA follows: TGTGCCAGCAGCGAGACAGGGGGTAGGGGCTGGGAGCAGTTCTTC. Amino acid sequence: CASSETGGRGWEQFF.

The CDR3 region is CASSFRGAGSNQPQHF. The CDR3 DNA reads as TGTGCCAGCAGCTTTCGGGGGGCGGGAAGCAATCAGCCCCAGCATTTT. The genes are TRBV5-6 and TRBJ1-5; tentative D call: TRBD1 (6 bases). CDR3 length: 16 residues. The V end was cut by 2 bases, the J end by 1 base, with 13 bases between. CDR1 SGHDT and CDR2 YYEEEE come from the germline V gene.

This chain connects TRBV12-5 to TRBJ2-7; D is ambiguous. The CDR3 runs 16 residues. The V and J ends lost 0 bases and 5 bases respectively, with 17 bases between them. Per the germline V gene, CDR1 is LGHNT and CDR2 is FRNRAP. Here the CDR3 DNA reads TGTGCTAGTGGTTTGGTCATCGGTGCTCTCCGCCACGAGCAGTACTTC. Translated: CASGLVIGALRHEQYF.

V and J are TRBV6-5 and TRBJ1-4; no definite D call. The CDR3 runs to 16 residues. Trimming shortened V by 2 bases and J by 0 bases, and 10 bases separated the two germline ends. The germline CDR1 and CDR2 sequences are MNHEY and SVGAGI. DNA for the CDR3: TGTGCCAGCAGTTACAACGGGGATGCAACTAATGAAAAACTGTTTTTT. It codes for CASSYNGDATNEKLFF.

This sequence joins TRBV7-6 and TRBJ2-2; 14 bases map to TRBD2. J was trimmed by 6 bases and V by 4 bases; bases with no gene match: 1. Germline CDR1 is SGHVS and CDR2 is FNYEAQ. The CDR3 length is 15 residues. The CDR3 sequence: CASSSTSGGAGELFF. The DNA of the CDR3 is TGTGCCAGCAGCTCGACTAGCGGGGGGGCCGGGGAGCTGTTTTTT.

The chain carries TRBV3-1 (or the pseudogene TRBV3-2) and TRBJ2-1, with TRBD2 matching over 7 bases. CDR3 size: 17 residues. Germline V gene lookup returns CDR1 LGHDT and CDR2 YNNKEL (reference sequence). J lost 1 base, V lost 4 bases, and 10 bases had no gene match. The CDR3 region is CASSPRGDYVSYNEQFF. CDR3 in DNA: TGTGCCAGCAGCCCCCGGGGGGACTACGTATCCTACAATGAGCAGTTCTTC.

The chain is built from TRBV29-1 and TRBJ2-1; 8 bases fit TRBD1. The CDR3 is 13 amino acids. V shed 7 bases and J 3 bases; nucleotides not matched to a gene: 5. CDR1 is SQVTM, CDR2 ANQGSEA, per germline. The CDR3 is CSALGTGYNEQFF. CDR3 DNA: TGCAGCGCCCTGGGGACAGGCTACAATGAGCAGTTCTTC.

J is TRBJ1-3 and V is TRBV4-2; 8 bases are shared with TRBD1. The CDR3 runs 18 residues. V was clipped by 1 base and J by 1 base; unmatched bases: 9. Germline loops: CDR1 LGHNA, CDR2 YNFKEQ. The CDR3: CASSQVVAQGASGNTIYF. In nucleotides, the CDR3 is TGTGCCAGCAGCCAAGTAGTGGCGCAGGGGGCTTCTGGAAACACCATATATTTT.

CDR3: CASRPPGGAVDEQFF. CDR3 sequence (DNA): TGTGCCAGCAGACCCCCAGGGGGCGCCGTCGATGAGCAGTTCTTC. This chain links TRBV28 with TRBJ2-1; 8 nucleotides line up with TRBD1. Looked up from germline, CDR1 is MDHEN and CDR2 is SYDVKM. The CDR3 has 15 amino acids. V lost 6 bases and J lost 8; bases outside the gene matches: 12. Based on the CDR3 plus reference TRBV28 and TRBJ2-1, the full variable domain is DVKVTQSSRYLVKRTGEKVFLECVQDMDHENMFWYRQDPGLGLRLIYFSYDVKMKEKGDIPEGYSVSREKKERFSLILESASTNQTSMYLCASRPPGGAVDEQFFGPGTRLTVL.

The chain recombines TRBV5-5 with TRBJ1-1, with TRBD1 as a possible D gene (5 bases). Germline CDR1 and CDR2: SGHKS and YYEKEE (reference sequence). Trimming left V 7 bases short and J 6 bases short, with 22 bases between. CDR3 length: 15 amino acids. The CDR3: CASPGRVGDFSEAFF. The CDR3 region has the DNA TGTGCCAGCCCCGGACGAGTAGGGGATTTCTCTGAAGCTTTCTTT.

This sequence joins TRBV27 and TRBJ2-2, with TRBD1 as a possible D gene (6 bases). Germline CDR1 is MNHEY and CDR2 is SMNVEV (reference sequence). There are 17 residues in the CDR3. Trimming removed 6 bases from V and 4 bases from J, with 21 bases in between. CDR3 in DNA: TGTGCCAGCAGACTATGCCCCCGGACAGAGCTCACCGGGGAGCTGTTTTTT. It translates to CASRLCPRTELTGELFF.

The rearrangement joins TRBV14 to TRBJ2-7; TRBD2 is a possible D gene (5 bases). The germline V gene encodes CDR1 SGHDN and CDR2 FVKESK. The CDR3 is 14 amino acids. V was pared by 0 bases and J by 3 bases, with 9 bases between. CDR3 residues: CASSQDPSIYEQYF. Here the CDR3 DNA reads TGTGCCAGCAGCCAAGATCCTAGCATCTACGAGCAGTACTTC.

This chain links TRBV18 with TRBJ1-1, with TRBD1 matching over 7 bases. The V and J ends lost 2 bases and 0 bases, in that order; junction bases with no gene match: 3. This CDR3 comprises 15 residues. CDR1 KGHSH and CDR2 LQKENI come from the germline V gene. The CDR3 sequence is CASSPKTGVNTEAFF. The CDR3 DNA reads TGTGCCAGCTCACCAAAAACAGGGGTGAACACTGAAGCTTTCTTT.

This rearrangement joins TRBV28 to TRBJ1-2; D unresolved. CDR1 is MDHEN, CDR2 SYDVKM, per germline. V lost 6 bases, J lost 6 bases, and 17 bases lay in between. CDR3 length: 14 amino acids. The CDR3 is CASSLGQLGHGYTF. CDR3 nucleotide sequence: TGTGCCAGCAGCCTCGGGCAACTAGGACATGGCTACACCTTC.

The CDR3 coding sequence is TGTGCCAGCAGCCCTGGGACTAGCGGGGGGGCGGGCACCGGGGAGCTGTTTTTT. Translated: CASSPGTSGGAGTGELFF. This chain links TRBV9 with TRBJ2-2; 16 bases are a match to TRBD2. V lost 4 bases and J lost 4; bases outside the gene matches: 7. CDR3 length: 18 residues. Germline V gene lookup returns CDR1 SGDLS and CDR2 YYNGEE.

The chain couples TRBV29-1 to TRBJ1-1; the D gene is possibly TRBD1 (5 bases). This CDR3 comprises 15 residues. Between the trimmed V and J ends, which lost 4 bases and 0 bases, there was a span of 15 bases. CDR1 is SQVTM, CDR2 ANQGSEA, per germline. CDR3 residues: CSVGVIGGVNTEAFF. In nucleotides, the CDR3 is TGCAGCGTTGGGGTAATTGGGGGGGTGAACACTGAAGCTTTCTTT.

This chain joins TRBV28 and TRBJ2-3, with TRBD1 as a possible D gene (7 bases). CDR1 and CDR2 (germline): MDHEN, SYDVKM. Trimming shortened V by 4 bases and J by 0 bases, and 20 bases separated the two germline ends. The CDR3 contains 18 residues. The CDR3 DNA follows: TGTGCCAGCAGTTCCCACGCGCAGGGGGGCTCTAGCACAGATACGCAGTATTTT. This codes for CASSSHAQGGSSTDTQYF.

This chain uses TRBV28 with TRBJ1-2, with 7 bases aligning to TRBD1. The CDR3 covers 13 residues. The trim removed 7 bases at V and 4 bases at J, leaving 6 bases unmatched. Germline V gives CDR1 MDHEN, CDR2 SYDVKM. The CDR3 nucleotides are TGTGCCAGCAATAGACAGGGTGGCTATGGCTACACCTTC. Encoded protein: CASNRQGGYGYTF.

V and J are TRBV30 and TRBJ1-2, with D uncertain. V was cut by 1 base and J by 8 bases, with 14 bases left in between. CDR3 length equals 13 residues. Germline V gives CDR1 GTSNPN, CDR2 SVGIG (reference sequence). Here the CDR3 DNA reads TGTGCCTGGAGTGATCGTGGACTCTGGGGCTACACCTTC. It specifies CAWSDRGLWGYTF.

The rearrangement uses TRBV9 and TRBJ2-7, with TRBD1 matching over 8 bases. After removal of 4 bases from V and 2 bases from J, the junction contained 8 bases not matched to a gene. Per the germline V gene, CDR1 is SGDLS and CDR2 is YYNGEE. The CDR3 totals 15 residues. CDR3 region: CASSPYQGATYEQYF. In DNA form, the CDR3 reads TGTGCCAGCAGCCCCTATCAGGGGGCAACCTACGAGCAGTACTTC.

The rearrangement uses TRBV5-4 and TRBJ2-3; 8 bases match TRBD1. The germline gives CDR1 SGHNT, CDR2 YYREEE (reference sequence). J lost 1 base, V lost 3 bases, and 1 base had no gene match. The CDR3 extends over 14 amino acids. The DNA of the CDR3 is TGTGCCAGCAGCTCGGGACAGGGCACAGATACGCAGTATTTT. Its protein is CASSSGQGTDTQYF.